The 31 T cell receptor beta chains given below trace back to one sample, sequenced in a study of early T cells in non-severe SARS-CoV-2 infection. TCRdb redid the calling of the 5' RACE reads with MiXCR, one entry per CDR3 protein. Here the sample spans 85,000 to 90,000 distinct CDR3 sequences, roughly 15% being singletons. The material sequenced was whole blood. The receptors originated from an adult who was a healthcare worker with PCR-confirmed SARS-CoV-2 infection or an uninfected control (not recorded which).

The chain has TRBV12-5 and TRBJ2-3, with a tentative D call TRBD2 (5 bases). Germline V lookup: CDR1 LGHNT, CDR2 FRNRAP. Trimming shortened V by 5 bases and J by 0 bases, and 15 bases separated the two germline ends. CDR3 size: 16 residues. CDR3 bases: TGTGCTAGTGGTCCAGGAGGAGGTAGGAGCACAGATACGCAGTATTTT. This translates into CASGPGGGRSTDTQYF.

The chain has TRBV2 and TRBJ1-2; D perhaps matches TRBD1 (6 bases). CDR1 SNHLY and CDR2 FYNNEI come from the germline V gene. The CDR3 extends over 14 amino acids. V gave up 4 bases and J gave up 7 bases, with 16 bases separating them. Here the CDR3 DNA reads TGTGCCAGCAGTGCGGGCAGGGGAGTGGTTGGCTACACCTTC. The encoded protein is CASSAGRGVVGYTF.

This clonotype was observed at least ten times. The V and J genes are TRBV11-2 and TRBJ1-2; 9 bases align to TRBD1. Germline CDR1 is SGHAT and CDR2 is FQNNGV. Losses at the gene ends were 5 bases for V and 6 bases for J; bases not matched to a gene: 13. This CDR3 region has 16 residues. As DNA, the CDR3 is TGTGCCAGCAGCCCTGCACAGGGGGCGCAAGTTAATGGCTACACCTTC. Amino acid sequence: CASSPAQGAQVNGYTF.

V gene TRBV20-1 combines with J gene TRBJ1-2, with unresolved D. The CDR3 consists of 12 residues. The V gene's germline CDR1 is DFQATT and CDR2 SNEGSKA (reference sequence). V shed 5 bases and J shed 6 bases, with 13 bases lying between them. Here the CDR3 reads CSAPIYRDGYTF. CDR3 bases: TGCAGTGCTCCAATCTACCGGGATGGCTACACCTTC.

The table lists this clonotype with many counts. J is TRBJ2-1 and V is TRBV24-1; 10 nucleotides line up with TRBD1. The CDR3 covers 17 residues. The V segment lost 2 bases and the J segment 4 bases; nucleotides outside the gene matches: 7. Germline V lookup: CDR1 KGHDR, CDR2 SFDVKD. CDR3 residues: CATSDWGGDRGYNEQFF. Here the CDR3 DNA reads TGTGCCACCAGTGATTGGGGGGGGGACAGGGGATACAATGAGCAGTTCTTC.

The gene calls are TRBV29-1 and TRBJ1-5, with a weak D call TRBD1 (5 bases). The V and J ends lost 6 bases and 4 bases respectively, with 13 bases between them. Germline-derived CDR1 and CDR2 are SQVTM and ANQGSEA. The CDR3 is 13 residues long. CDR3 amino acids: CSVTDTFNQPQHF. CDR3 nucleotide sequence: TGCAGCGTGACGGACACGTTTAATCAGCCCCAGCATTTT.

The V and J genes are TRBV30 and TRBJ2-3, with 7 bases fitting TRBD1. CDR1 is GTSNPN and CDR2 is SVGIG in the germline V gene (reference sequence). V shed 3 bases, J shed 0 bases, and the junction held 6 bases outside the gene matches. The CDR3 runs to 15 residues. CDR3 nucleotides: TGTGCCTGGAGCCCCGGGACAGTTAGCACAGATACGCAGTATTTT. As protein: CAWSPGTVSTDTQYF.

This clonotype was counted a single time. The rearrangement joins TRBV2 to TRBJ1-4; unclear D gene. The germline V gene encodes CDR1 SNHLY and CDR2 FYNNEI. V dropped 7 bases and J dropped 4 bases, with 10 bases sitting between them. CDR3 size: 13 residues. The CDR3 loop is CASKLSFNEKLFF. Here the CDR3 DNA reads TGTGCCAGCAAATTGAGTTTTAATGAAAAACTGTTTTTT.

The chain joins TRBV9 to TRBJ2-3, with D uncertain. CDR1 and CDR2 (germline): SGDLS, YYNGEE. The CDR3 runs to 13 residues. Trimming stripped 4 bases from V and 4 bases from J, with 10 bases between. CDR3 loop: CASSSPSSDTQYF. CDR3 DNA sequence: TGTGCCAGCAGCTCACCCTCCTCAGATACGCAGTATTTT.

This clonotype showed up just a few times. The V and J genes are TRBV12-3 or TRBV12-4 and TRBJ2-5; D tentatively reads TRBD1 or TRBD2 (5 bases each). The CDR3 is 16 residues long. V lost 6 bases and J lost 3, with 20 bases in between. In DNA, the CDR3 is TGTGCCAGCAGCCAAACTTCGAGGGGAAGAAAAGAGACCCAGTACTTC. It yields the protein CASSQTSRGRKETQYF.

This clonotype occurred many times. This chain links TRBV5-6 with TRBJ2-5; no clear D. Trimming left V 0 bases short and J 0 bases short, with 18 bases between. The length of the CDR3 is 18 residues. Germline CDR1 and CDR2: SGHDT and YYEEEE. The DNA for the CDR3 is TGTGCCAGCAGCTTGGTTGGGTTTTCCGAAGGGTACCAAGAGACCCAGTACTTC. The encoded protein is CASSLVGFSEGYQETQYF. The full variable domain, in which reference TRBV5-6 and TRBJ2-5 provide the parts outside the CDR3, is DAGVTQSPTHLIKTRGQQVTLRCSPKSGHDTVSWYQQALGQGPQFIFQYYEEEERQRGNFPDRFSGHQFPNYSSELNVNALLLGDSALYLCASSLVGFSEGYQETQYFGPGTRLLVL.

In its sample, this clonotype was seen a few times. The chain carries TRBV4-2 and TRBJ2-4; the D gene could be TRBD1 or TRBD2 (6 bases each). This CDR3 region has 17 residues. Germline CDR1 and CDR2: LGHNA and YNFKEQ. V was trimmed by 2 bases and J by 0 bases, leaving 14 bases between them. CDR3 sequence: CASSQPGAALAKNIQYF. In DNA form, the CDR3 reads TGTGCCAGCAGCCAACCGGGGGCTGCGCTAGCCAAAAACATTCAGTACTTC.

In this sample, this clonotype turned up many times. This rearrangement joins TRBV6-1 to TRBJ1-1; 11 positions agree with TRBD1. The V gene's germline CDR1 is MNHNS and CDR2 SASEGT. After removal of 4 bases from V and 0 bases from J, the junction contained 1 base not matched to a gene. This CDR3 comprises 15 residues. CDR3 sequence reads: CASSGTGGMNTEAFF. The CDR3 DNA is TGTGCCAGCAGTGGGACAGGGGGCATGAACACTGAAGCTTTCTTT.

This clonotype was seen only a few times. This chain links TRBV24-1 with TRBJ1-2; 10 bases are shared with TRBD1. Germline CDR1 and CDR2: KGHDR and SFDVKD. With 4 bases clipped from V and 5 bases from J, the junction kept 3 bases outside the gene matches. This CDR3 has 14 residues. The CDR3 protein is CATSEGQGYYGYTF. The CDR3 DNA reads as TGTGCCACCAGTGAGGGACAGGGGTATTATGGCTACACCTTC.

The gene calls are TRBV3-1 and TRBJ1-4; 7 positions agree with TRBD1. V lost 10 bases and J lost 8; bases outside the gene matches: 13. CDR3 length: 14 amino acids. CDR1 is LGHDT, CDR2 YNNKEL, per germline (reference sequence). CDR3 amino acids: CATTAGTAYEKLFF. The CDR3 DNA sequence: TGTGCCACCACCGCTGGGACAGCTTACGAAAAACTGTTTTTT.

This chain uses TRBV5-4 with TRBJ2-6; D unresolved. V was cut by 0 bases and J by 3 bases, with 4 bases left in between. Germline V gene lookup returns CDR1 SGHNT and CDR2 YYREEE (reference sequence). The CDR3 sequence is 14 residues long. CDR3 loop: CASSLVRGANVLTF. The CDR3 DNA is TGTGCCAGCAGCTTGGTTCGTGGGGCCAACGTCCTGACTTTC. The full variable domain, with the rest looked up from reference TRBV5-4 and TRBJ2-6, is ETGVTQSPTHLIKTRGQQVTLRCSSQSGHNTVSWYQQALGQGPQFIFQYYREEENGRGNFPPRFSGLQFPNYSSELNVNALELDDSALYLCASSLVRGANVLTFGAGSRLTVL.

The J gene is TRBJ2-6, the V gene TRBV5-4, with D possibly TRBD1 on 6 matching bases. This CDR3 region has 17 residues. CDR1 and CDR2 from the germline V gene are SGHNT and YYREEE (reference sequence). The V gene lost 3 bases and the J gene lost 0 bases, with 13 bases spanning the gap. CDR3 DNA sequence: TGTGCCAGCAGCTGGGGGCTGTACAGCTCTGGGGCCAACGTCCTGACTTTC. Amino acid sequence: CASSWGLYSSGANVLTF. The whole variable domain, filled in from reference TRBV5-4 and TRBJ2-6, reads ETGVTQSPTHLIKTRGQQVTLRCSSQSGHNTVSWYQQALGQGPQFIFQYYREEENGRGNFPPRFSGLQFPNYSSELNVNALELDDSALYLCASSWGLYSSGANVLTFGAGSRLTVL.

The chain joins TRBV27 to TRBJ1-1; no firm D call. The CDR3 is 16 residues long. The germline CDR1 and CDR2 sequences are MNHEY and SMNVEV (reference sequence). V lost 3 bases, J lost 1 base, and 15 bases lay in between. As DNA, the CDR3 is TGTGCCAGCAGTTTCGTCGGTGTCAGGTCGAACACTGAAGCTTTCTTT. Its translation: CASSFVGVRSNTEAFF.

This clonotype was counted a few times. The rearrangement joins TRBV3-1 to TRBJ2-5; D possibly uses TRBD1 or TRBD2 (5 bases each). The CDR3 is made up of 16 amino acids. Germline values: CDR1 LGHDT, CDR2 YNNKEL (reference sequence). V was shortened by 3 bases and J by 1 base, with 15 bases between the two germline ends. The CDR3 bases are TGTGCCAGCAGCCACCCTGGGACGGCTACCCAAGAGACCCAGTACTTC. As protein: CASSHPGTATQETQYF.

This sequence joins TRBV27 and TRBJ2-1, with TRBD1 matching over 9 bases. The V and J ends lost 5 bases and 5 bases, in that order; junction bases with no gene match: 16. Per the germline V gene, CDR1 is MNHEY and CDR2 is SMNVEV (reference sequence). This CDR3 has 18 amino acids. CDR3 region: CASSPIPPGQGQDNEQFF. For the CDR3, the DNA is TGTGCCAGCAGTCCGATCCCGCCGGGACAGGGTCAGGACAATGAGCAGTTCTTC.

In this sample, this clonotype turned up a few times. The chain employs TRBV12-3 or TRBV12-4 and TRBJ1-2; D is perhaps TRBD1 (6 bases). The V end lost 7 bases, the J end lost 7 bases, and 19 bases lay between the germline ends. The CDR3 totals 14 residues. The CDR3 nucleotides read TGTGCCAGCACCCAGACAGGACGTTTCTTTGGCTACACCTTC. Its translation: CASTQTGRFFGYTF.

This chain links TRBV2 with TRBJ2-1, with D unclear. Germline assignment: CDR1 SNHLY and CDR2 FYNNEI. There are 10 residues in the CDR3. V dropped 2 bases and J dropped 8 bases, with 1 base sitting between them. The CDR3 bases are TGTGCCAGCAGTGAATATGAGCAGTTCTTC. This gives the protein CASSEYEQFF.

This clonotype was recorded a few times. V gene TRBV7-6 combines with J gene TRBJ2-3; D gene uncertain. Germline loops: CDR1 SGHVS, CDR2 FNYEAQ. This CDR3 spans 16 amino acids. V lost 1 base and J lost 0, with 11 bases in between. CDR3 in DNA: TGTGCCAGCAGCTTAGGGGCGACCTCTAGCACAGATACGCAGTATTTT. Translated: CASSLGATSSTDTQYF.

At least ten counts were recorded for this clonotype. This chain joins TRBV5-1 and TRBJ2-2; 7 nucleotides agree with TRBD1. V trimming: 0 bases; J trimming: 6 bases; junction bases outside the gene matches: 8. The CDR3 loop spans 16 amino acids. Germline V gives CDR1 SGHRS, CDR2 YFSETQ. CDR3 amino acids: CASSLEGGAGPGELFF. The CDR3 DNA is TGCGCCAGCAGCTTGGAAGGGGGCGCCGGGCCCGGGGAGCTGTTTTTT.

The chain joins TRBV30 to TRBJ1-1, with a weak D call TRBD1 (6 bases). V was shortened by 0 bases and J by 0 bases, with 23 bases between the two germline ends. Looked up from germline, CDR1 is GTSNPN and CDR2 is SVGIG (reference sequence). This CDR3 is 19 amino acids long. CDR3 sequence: CAWSVRGRQANSMNTEAFF. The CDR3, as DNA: TGTGCCTGGAGTGTACGGGGCAGACAGGCCAACTCGATGAACACTGAAGCTTTCTTT.

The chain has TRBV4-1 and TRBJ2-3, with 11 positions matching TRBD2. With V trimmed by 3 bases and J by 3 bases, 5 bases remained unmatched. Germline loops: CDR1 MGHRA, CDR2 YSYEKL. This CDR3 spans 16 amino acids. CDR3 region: CASSHGGTSGTDTQYF. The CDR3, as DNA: TGCGCCAGCAGCCACGGCGGGACTAGCGGTACAGATACGCAGTATTTT.

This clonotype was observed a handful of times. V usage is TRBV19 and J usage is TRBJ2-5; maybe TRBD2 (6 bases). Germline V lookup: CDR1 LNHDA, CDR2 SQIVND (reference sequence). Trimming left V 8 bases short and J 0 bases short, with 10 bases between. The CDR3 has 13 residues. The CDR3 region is CASGRGYQETQYF. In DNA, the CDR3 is TGTGCCAGTGGTCGGGGGTACCAAGAGACCCAGTACTTC.

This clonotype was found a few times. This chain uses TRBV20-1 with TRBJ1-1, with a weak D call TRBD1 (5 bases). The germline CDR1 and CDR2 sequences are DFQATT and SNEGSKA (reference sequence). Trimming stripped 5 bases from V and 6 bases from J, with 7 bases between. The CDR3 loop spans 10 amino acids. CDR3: CSARGAEAFF. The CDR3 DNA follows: TGCAGTGCTCGGGGGGCTGAAGCTTTCTTT.

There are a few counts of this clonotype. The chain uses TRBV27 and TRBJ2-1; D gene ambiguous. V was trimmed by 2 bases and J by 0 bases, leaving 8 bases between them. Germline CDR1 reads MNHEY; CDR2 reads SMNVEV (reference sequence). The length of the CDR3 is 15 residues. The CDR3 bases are TGTGCCAGCAGTTTAATAATGAGCTCCTACAATGAGCAGTTCTTC. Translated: CASSLIMSSYNEQFF.

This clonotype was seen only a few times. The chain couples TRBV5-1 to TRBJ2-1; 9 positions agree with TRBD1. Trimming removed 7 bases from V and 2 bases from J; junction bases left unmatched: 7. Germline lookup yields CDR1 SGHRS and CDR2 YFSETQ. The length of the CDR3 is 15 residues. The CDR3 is CASRIQGAAYNEQFF. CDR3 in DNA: TGCGCCAGCCGTATACAGGGGGCGGCCTACAATGAGCAGTTCTTC.

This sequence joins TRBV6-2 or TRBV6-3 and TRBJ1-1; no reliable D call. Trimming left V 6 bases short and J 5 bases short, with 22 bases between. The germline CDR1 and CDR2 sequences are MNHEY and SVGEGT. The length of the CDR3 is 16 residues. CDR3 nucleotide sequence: TGTGCCAGCAGGAATAGAAGGGCACGGTGGTATACTGAAGCTTTCTTT. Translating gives CASRNRRARWYTEAFF.